This is a list of T cell receptor beta chains from one sample in a study of blood T cells in healthy people across ages. One entry per CDR3 protein results from TCRdb running MiXCR on the 5' RACE reads. The sample records under 1,000,000 distinct CDR3 sequences, about 42% being singletons. The sample was blood. The receptors shown here come from a man at least 80 years old in good health. CDR3s include the opening cysteine and the closing phenylalanine or tryptophan. D genes are given only for firm matches. A clone size is listed for some rows: how often the clone was seen (once, few, many), or a class if it is expanded.

j_call,v_call,clone_size,d_call,cdr3_aa,cdr3_nt
TRBJ2-3,TRBV27,NA,TRBD2,CASSQSSGVQTDTQYF,TGTGCCAGCAGCCAGTCTAGCGGCGTTCAGACAGATACGCAGTATTTT
TRBJ2-3,TRBV21-1,many,NA,CASSSRLAGGGYTQYF,TGTGCCAGCAGCAGCCGACTAGCGGGAGGAGGGTATACGCAGTATTTT
TRBJ2-1,TRBV20-1,NA,NA,CSARDPRADSSYNEQFF,TGCAGTGCTAGAGATCCAAGGGCCGACAGCTCCTACAATGAGCAGTTCTTC
TRBJ2-7,TRBV7-2,few,NA,CASSLGPDRDYSEQYF,TGTGCCAGCAGCTTAGGACCGGACAGGGACTACTCCGAGCAGTACTTC
TRBJ2-3,TRBV30,NA,NA,CAWSRGFTDTQYF,TGTGCCTGGAGTCGGGGTTTCACAGATACGCAGTATTTT
TRBJ1-6,TRBV7-2,few,NA,CASSLISGSSSYNSPLHF,TGTGCCAGCAGCTTAATCTCGGGCAGTAGCTCCTATAATTCACCCCTCCACTTT
TRBJ2-5,TRBV7-2,NA,TRBD2,CASSFGLAGTETQYF,TGTGCCAGCAGCTTCGGACTAGCGGGTACAGAGACCCAGTACTTC
TRBJ2-1,TRBV7-2,NA,NA,CASSSSATNEQFF,TGTGCCAGCAGCTCAAGCGCGACTAATGAGCAGTTCTTC
TRBJ2-1,TRBV12-3/TRBV12-4,NA,NA,CASSSGFSYNEQFF,TGTGCCAGCAGCTCCGGGTTTTCCTACAATGAGCAGTTCTTC
TRBJ2-1,TRBV6-1,NA,TRBD2,CASSDQLAGELIDEQFF,TGTGCCAGCAGTGACCAGCTAGCGGGTGAATTGATCGATGAGCAGTTCTTC
TRBJ2-1,TRBV28,NA,NA,CASSLENSYNEQFF,TGTGCCAGCAGTTTAGAGAATAGCTACAATGAGCAGTTCTTC
TRBJ2-3,TRBV27,NA,NA,CASSLSGPVPDTQYF,TGTGCCAGCAGTTTATCGGGTCCGGTTCCAGATACGCAGTATTTT
TRBJ2-7,TRBV2,few,TRBD2,CASTDLAVLSYEQYF,TGTGCCAGCACTGACCTAGCGGTCCTCTCCTACGAGCAGTACTTC
TRBJ2-1,TRBV12-3/TRBV12-4,NA,NA,CASSLVGDYKEQFF,TGTGCCAGCAGTCTAGTAGGCGATTACAAGGAGCAGTTCTTC
TRBJ2-7,TRBV7-2,NA,TRBD2,CASSLNGRLAGAQRQYF,TGTGCCAGCAGCTTAAATGGGCGACTAGCGGGGGCCCAGAGGCAGTACTTC